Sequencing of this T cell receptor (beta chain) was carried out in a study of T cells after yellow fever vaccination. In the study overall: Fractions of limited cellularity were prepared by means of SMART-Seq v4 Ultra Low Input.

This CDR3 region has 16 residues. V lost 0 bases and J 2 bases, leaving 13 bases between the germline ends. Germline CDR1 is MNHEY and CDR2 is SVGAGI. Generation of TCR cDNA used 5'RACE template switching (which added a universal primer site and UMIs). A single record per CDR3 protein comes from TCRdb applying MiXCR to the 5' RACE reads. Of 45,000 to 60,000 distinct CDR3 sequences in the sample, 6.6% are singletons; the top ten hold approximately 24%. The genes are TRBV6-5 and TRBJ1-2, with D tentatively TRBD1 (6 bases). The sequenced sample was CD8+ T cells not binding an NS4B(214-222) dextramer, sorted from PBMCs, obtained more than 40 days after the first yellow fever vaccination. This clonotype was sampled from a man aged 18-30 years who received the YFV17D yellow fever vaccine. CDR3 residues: CASSYSVTGPNYGYTF. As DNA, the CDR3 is TGTGCCAGCAGTTACTCGGTCACAGGGCCCAACTATGGCTACACCTTC.